These 32 T cell receptor beta chains were all obtained from the same sample, sequenced in a study of blood T cell repertoires in COVID-19. Assay used: immunoSEQ multiplex PCR; TCRdb lists only in-frame clones, some missing. The repertoire holds about 350,000 clones, with 91% as singletons. The source material was peripheral blood. The receptor source for this set is a woman between 18 and 30 years old who had recovered from COVID-19.

The chain couples TRBV6-6 to TRBJ2-7, with TRBD2 identical over 11 bases. The germline V gene encodes CDR1 MNHNY and CDR2 SVGAGI (reference sequence). CDR3 length equals 15 residues. With V trimmed by 2 bases and J by 4 bases, 4 bases remained unmatched. CDR3 sequence (DNA): TGTGCCAGCAGTTACGGTTCTAGCGGGAGGTACGAGCAGTACGTC. It specifies CASSYGSSGRYEQYV.

The V gene is TRBV6-6, the J gene TRBJ2-5; 10 positions match TRBD1. The ends lost 6 bases at V and 2 bases at J; junction bases unmatched: 9. This CDR3 comprises 16 residues. Germline V gene sequence: CDR1 MNHNY, CDR2 SVGAGI (reference sequence). This chain's CDR3 is CASRRWTGGGQETQYF. DNA of the CDR3: TGTGCCAGCAGACGCTGGACAGGGGGGGGGCAAGAGACCCAGTACTTC.

The chain carries TRBV7-2 and TRBJ1-2, with TRBD1 matching 7 bases. There are 18 residues in the CDR3. With V trimmed by 2 bases and J by 3 bases, 15 bases remained unmatched. Germline V gene data show CDR1 as SGHTA and CDR2 as FQGNSA. The CDR3 reads CASSLSGGQQTNYYGYTF. The CDR3 DNA is TGTGCCAGCAGCTTAAGTGGGGGACAGCAGACGAATTACTATGGCTACACCTTC.

This clone was observed once. The gene calls are TRBV13 and TRBJ2-1; 9 nucleotides line up with TRBD2. The junction had 5 bases not matched to a gene; V was cut back by 5 bases and J by 0 bases. The CDR3 has 16 amino acids. Germline loops: CDR1 PRHDT, CDR2 FYEKMQ (reference sequence). CDR3 nucleotides: TGTGCCAGCAGCCCATCTAGCGGGGACTCCTACAATGAGCAGTTCTTC. Translation: CASSPSSGDSYNEQFF.

The V call is TRBV3-1 (or the pseudogene TRBV3-2), the J call TRBJ2-5; 9 bases are shared with TRBD1. CDR1 and CDR2 (germline): LGHDT, YNNKEL (reference sequence). The V gene end was trimmed by 5 bases and the J gene end by 2 bases; junction bases not matched to a gene: 6. The CDR3 has 15 amino acids. The CDR3: CASSSRDRVQETQYF. For the CDR3, the DNA is TGTGCCAGCAGCTCCCGGGACAGGGTGCAAGAGACCCAGTACTTC.

The chain recombines TRBV11-3 with TRBJ2-2; no reliable D call. Between the trimmed V and J ends, which lost 3 bases and 0 bases, there was a span of 5 bases. CDR1 and CDR2 from the germline V gene are SGHNT and YENEEA. This CDR3 is 14 amino acids long. CDR3 loop: CASSLRTNTGELFF. The CDR3 region has the DNA TGTGCCAGCAGCTTGAGGACGAACACCGGGGAGCTGTTTTTT.

The V and J genes are TRBV2 and TRBJ1-1; 7 bases line up with TRBD1. The germline gives CDR1 SNHLY, CDR2 FYNNEI. V gave up 4 bases and J gave up 1 base; unmatched junction bases: 3. The CDR3 runs 14 residues. CDR3 in DNA: TGTGCCAGCAGTGGACAGGGTACGAACACTGAAGCTTTCTTT. It translates to CASSGQGTNTEAFF.

The chain links TRBV6-1 to TRBJ1-5; 9 positions match TRBD1. CDR1 and CDR2 from the germline V gene are MNHNS and SASEGT. The CDR3 length is 17 residues. The V gene end was trimmed by 2 bases and the J gene end by 4 bases; junction bases not matched to a gene: 9. CDR3 loop: CASSEIGGTGSNQPQHF. The CDR3, as DNA: TGTGCCAGCAGTGAAATCGGGGGGACAGGGTCGAATCAGCCCCAGCATTTT.

DNA for the CDR3: TGTGCCAGCAGCTTCCGAGGGAATGAGCAGTTCTTC. It translates to CASSFRGNEQFF. The V and J genes are TRBV13 and TRBJ2-1, with D maybe TRBD2 (5 bases). Trimming took off 3 bases at V and 7 bases at J, with 7 bases between the two ends. The CDR3 extends over 12 amino acids. Germline CDR1 reads PRHDT; CDR2 reads FYEKMQ (reference sequence).

The genes are TRBV25-1 and TRBJ1-2, with 10 nucleotides matching TRBD1. Germline CDR1 reads MGHDK; CDR2 reads SYGVNS. The CDR3 length is 15 residues. Losses at the gene ends were 5 bases for V and 8 bases for J; bases not matched to a gene: 11. The CDR3 spells CASSRSDRGLGGYTF. Written as DNA, the CDR3 is TGTGCCAGCAGTCGATCCGACAGGGGGCTGGGGGGCTACACCTTC.

This clone was counted once. The chain carries TRBV30 and TRBJ1-1; no clear D. The CDR3 sequence is 13 residues long. CDR1 is GTSNPN, CDR2 SVGIG, per germline (reference sequence). Trimming stripped 5 bases from V and 0 bases from J, with 10 bases between. As DNA, the CDR3 is TGTGCCTGGGCGGGTCGGATGAACACTGAAGCTTTCTTT. Amino acids: CAWAGRMNTEAFF.

CDR3 residues: CATHPVATEKPLHF. The CDR3 DNA is TGTGCCACCCACCCGGTGGCGACTGAAAAACCCCTCCACTTT. This chain uses TRBV19 with TRBJ1-6; D ambiguous. V lost 10 bases to trimming and J lost 12 bases, with 22 bases between them. The CDR3 is 14 residues long. Looked up from germline, CDR1 is LNHDA and CDR2 is SQIVND (reference sequence).

J is TRBJ2-1 and V is TRBV27; 9 nucleotides agree with TRBD2. In germline, CDR1 is MNHEY, CDR2 SMNVEV (reference sequence). CDR3 length: 13 amino acids. The junction had 5 bases not matched to a gene; V was cut back by 6 bases and J by 8 bases. The CDR3 sequence: CASSPREGDEQFF. The CDR3 nucleotides read TGTGCCAGCAGCCCGCGGGAGGGGGATGAGCAGTTCTTC.

The chain links TRBV5-4 to TRBJ1-2, with no clear D. V was pared by 4 bases and J by 5 bases, with 9 bases between. This CDR3 comprises 12 residues. The germline V gene has CDR1 SGHNT and CDR2 YYREEE (reference sequence). CDR3 residues: CASSPLGYGYTF. The CDR3 DNA follows: TGTGCCAGCAGCCCCCTAGGTTATGGCTACACCTTC.

This clone showed up just once. Other DNA sequences in this specimen translate into the identical CDR3. The rearrangement joins TRBV15 to TRBJ1-2; a weak D match, TRBD1 (6 bases). The germline V and J ends were trimmed by 1 base and 7 bases, with 13 bases remaining between them. Germline CDR1 and CDR2: LNHNV and YYDKDF (reference sequence). The CDR3 is made up of 14 amino acids. CDR3 in DNA: TGTGCCACCAGCAGAGGACGGGGGGCGGGTGGCTACACCTTC. It yields the protein CATSRGRGAGGYTF.

The chain uses TRBV15 and TRBJ2-3; 8 bases line up with TRBD1. V dropped 2 bases and J dropped 2; count of bases not matched to a gene: 6. The germline V gene has CDR1 LNHNV and CDR2 YYDKDF (reference sequence). This CDR3 is built from 16 residues. The CDR3 DNA is TGTGCCACCAGCAGAACCGGGACAGGCTACACAGATACGCAGTATTTT. Residues: CATSRTGTGYTDTQYF.

The sample holds one count of this clone. The rearrangement links TRBV12-5 to TRBJ2-1; 7 bases agree with TRBD2. In germline, CDR1 is LGHNT, CDR2 FRNRAP. The CDR3 is made up of 15 amino acids. V shed 4 bases and J 6 bases; nucleotides not matched to a gene: 9. The CDR3 protein is CASGWGGTGSNEQFF. The CDR3 coding sequence is TGTGCTAGTGGTTGGGGGGGTACTGGAAGCAATGAGCAGTTCTTC.

The chain has TRBV4-1 and TRBJ2-1; the match to TRBD2 covers 9 bases. Germline trimming cut 4 bases from V and 4 bases from J; bases unmatched to any gene: 8. This CDR3 comprises 16 residues. Germline CDR1 MGHRA, CDR2 YSYEKL. CDR3 region: CASSRILAGPYNEQFF. Written as DNA, the CDR3 is TGCGCCAGCAGCCGAATCCTAGCGGGGCCGTACAATGAGCAGTTCTTC.

The V and J genes are TRBV5-1 and TRBJ2-1; 9 bases map to TRBD2. The CDR3 has 15 amino acids. The V segment lost 4 bases and the J segment 7 bases; nucleotides outside the gene matches: 9. Germline lookup yields CDR1 SGHRS and CDR2 YFSETQ. CDR3 loop: CASSPGTSSRNEQFF. CDR3 nucleotide sequence: TGCGCCAGCAGCCCCGGGACTAGCAGCCGAAATGAGCAGTTCTTC.

V usage is TRBV6-5 and J usage is TRBJ1-3; D might be TRBD1 (6 bases). This CDR3 region has 14 residues. Germline lookup yields CDR1 MNHEY and CDR2 SVGAGI. The V and J ends lost 2 bases and 2 bases respectively, with 7 bases between them. CDR3 in amino acids: CASSYAGAGNTIYF. CDR3 bases: TGTGCCAGCAGTTACGCAGGGGCTGGAAACACCATATATTTT.

CDR3 in amino acids: CASSHKAGEKPQHF. The CDR3 bases are TGTGCCAGCAGCCACAAGGCCGGGGAGAAGCCCCAGCATTTT. V is TRBV3-1 (or the pseudogene TRBV3-2) and J is TRBJ1-5; unclear D gene. CDR1 is LGHDT and CDR2 is YNNKEL in the germline V gene (reference sequence). The CDR3 consists of 14 residues. Trimming took off 3 bases at V and 8 bases at J, with 14 bases between the two ends.

This chain links TRBV19 with TRBJ1-5, with a possible D match to TRBD1 (5 bases). There are 14 residues in the CDR3. Germline V gene sequence: CDR1 LNHDA, CDR2 SQIVND (reference sequence). V was shortened by 8 bases and J by 6 bases, with 17 bases between the two germline ends. CDR3 coding DNA: TGTGCCAGTGCGACAGAACAAGAAGGTCAGCCCCAGCATTTT. Amino acids: CASATEQEGQPQHF. The variable domain in full, completed from reference TRBV19 and TRBJ1-5, reads DGGITQSPKYLFRKEGQNVTLSCEQNLNHDAMYWYRQDPGQGLRLIYYSQIVNDFQKGDIAEGYSVSREKKESFPLTVTSAQKNPTAFYLCASATEQEGQPQHFGDGTRLSIL.

The V call is TRBV3-1 (or the pseudogene TRBV3-2), the J call TRBJ2-1, with D unresolved. The CDR3 consists of 16 residues. Germline CDR1 LGHDT, CDR2 YNNKEL (reference sequence). Trimming took off 4 bases at V and 0 bases at J, with 13 bases between the two ends. The CDR3 spells CASSRGALSSYNEQFF. The CDR3 nucleotides read TGTGCCAGCAGCCGAGGAGCGTTAAGCTCCTACAATGAGCAGTTCTTC.

The J gene is TRBJ2-1, the V gene TRBV5-1, with D possibly being TRBD2 (5 bases). Trimming took 7 bases from V and 7 from J, leaving 21 bases between them. The CDR3 consists of 15 residues. Germline V gene data show CDR1 as SGHRS and CDR2 as YFSETQ. The CDR3 protein is CASRGNFESTNEQFF. CDR3 in DNA: TGCGCCAGCCGAGGGAATTTCGAATCGACGAATGAGCAGTTCTTC.

V and J are TRBV11-2 and TRBJ2-7; TRBD1 is a possible D gene (5 bases). Trimming pared 3 bases from V and 2 bases from J, leaving 14 bases between. Germline loops: CDR1 SGHAT, CDR2 FQNNGV. The CDR3 is 15 amino acids. DNA for the CDR3: TGTGCCAGCAGCTTCACGGCTCAAGGGGCCTACGAGCAGTACGTC. Translated, it gives CASSFTAQGAYEQYV.

This chain uses TRBV5-1 with TRBJ1-1; D ambiguous. Trimming removed 5 bases at V and 4 bases at J, with 15 bases between. This CDR3 contains 14 residues. Germline CDR1 SGHRS, CDR2 YFSETQ. CDR3 sequence reads: CASSHSTGGTEAFF. CDR3 sequence (DNA): TGCGCCAGCAGTCACTCGACGGGTGGCACTGAAGCTTTCTTT.

The genes are TRBV2 and TRBJ1-5; 8 positions agree with TRBD1. The CDR3 runs 14 residues. The germline V gene encodes CDR1 SNHLY and CDR2 FYNNEI. V dropped 4 bases and J dropped 7; count of bases not matched to a gene: 6. DNA for the CDR3: TGTGCCAGCAGTGTCATACAGGGGGACCAGCCCCAGCATTTT. Translated, it gives CASSVIQGDQPQHF.

This chain joins TRBV11-3 and TRBJ2-2; 12 nucleotides agree with TRBD2. The germline V gene has CDR1 SGHNT and CDR2 YENEEA. The trim removed 4 bases at V and 1 base at J, leaving 1 base unmatched. The CDR3 totals 16 residues. The CDR3, as DNA: TGTGCCAGCAGCTCGACTAGCGGGGGGAACACCGGGGAGCTGTTTTTT. Protein sequence: CASSSTSGGNTGELFF. Combining the CDR3 with reference TRBV11-3 and TRBJ2-2 gives the whole variable domain EAGVVQSPRYKIIEKKQPVAFWCNPISGHNTLYWYLQNLGQGPELLIRYENEEAVDDSQLPKDRFSAERLKGVDSTLKIQPAELGDSAVYLCASSSTSGGNTGELFFGEGSRLTVL.

J is TRBJ2-5 and V is TRBV5-1; possibly TRBD2 for D (6 bases). The germline V gene encodes CDR1 SGHRS and CDR2 YFSETQ. This CDR3 contains 13 residues. V was pared by 2 bases and J by 5 bases, with 10 bases between. The CDR3 DNA sequence: TGCGCCAGCAGCTTACGGAGCGGGGAGACCCAGTACTTC. It yields the protein CASSLRSGETQYF.

This chain connects TRBV9 to TRBJ1-5, with 7 bases lining up with TRBD1. V shed 0 bases and J 6 bases; nucleotides not matched to a gene: 9. This CDR3 region has 16 residues. CDR1 is SGDLS, CDR2 YYNGEE, per germline. In DNA, the CDR3 is TGTGCCAGCAGCGTAGCCGCAGGGGGGCCAGGTCAGCCCCAGCATTTT. Its translation is CASSVAAGGPGQPQHF. The complete variable domain, with remaining parts taken from reference TRBV9 and TRBJ1-5, reads DSGVTQTPKHLITATGQRVTLRCSPRSGDLSVYWYQQSLDQGLQFLIQYYNGEERAKGNILERFSAQQFPDLHSELNLSSLELGDSALYFCASSVAAGGPGQPQHFGDGTRLSIL.

The V gene is TRBV15, the J gene TRBJ1-1; weak D call: TRBD1 (5 bases). This CDR3 contains 16 residues. V lost 0 bases and J lost 1, with 12 bases in between. Germline V gene sequence: CDR1 LNHNV, CDR2 YYDKDF (reference sequence). CDR3 loop: CATSRDLGRGNTEAFF. CDR3 bases: TGTGCCACCAGCAGAGATTTGGGGCGGGGGAACACTGAAGCTTTCTTT.

This clone showed up just once. The chain is built from TRBV24-1 and TRBJ1-1; 7 bases map to TRBD1. CDR1 is KGHDR, CDR2 SFDVKD, per germline. The length of the CDR3 is 14 residues. V lost 4 bases, J lost 6 bases, and 7 bases stayed unmatched. The CDR3: CATSENNRGAEAFF. The CDR3 nucleotides read TGTGCCACCAGTGAAAATAACAGGGGTGCTGAAGCTTTCTTT.